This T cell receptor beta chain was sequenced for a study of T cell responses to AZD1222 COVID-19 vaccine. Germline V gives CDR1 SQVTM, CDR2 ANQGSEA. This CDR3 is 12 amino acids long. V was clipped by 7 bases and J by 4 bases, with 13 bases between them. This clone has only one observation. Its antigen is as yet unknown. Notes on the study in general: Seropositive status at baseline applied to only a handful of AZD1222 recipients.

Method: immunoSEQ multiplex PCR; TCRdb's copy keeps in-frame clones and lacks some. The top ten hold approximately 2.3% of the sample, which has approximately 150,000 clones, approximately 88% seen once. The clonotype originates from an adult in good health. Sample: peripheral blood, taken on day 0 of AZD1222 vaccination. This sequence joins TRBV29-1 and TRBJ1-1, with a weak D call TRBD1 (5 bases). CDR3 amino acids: CSAEQVATEAFF. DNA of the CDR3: TGCAGCGCCGAACAGGTGGCCACTGAAGCTTTCTTT.